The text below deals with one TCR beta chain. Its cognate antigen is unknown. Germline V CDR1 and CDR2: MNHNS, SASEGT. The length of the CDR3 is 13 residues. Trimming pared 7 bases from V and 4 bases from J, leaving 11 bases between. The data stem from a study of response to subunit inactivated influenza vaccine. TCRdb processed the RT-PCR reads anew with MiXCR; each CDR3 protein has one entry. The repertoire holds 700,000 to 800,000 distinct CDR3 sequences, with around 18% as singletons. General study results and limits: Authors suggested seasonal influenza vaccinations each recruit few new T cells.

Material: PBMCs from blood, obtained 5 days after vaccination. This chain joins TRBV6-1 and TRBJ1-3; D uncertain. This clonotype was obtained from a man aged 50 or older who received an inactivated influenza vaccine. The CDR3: CASTTSRGNTIYF. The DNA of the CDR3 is TGTGCCAGCACTACGAGCCGAGGAAACACCATATATTTT.